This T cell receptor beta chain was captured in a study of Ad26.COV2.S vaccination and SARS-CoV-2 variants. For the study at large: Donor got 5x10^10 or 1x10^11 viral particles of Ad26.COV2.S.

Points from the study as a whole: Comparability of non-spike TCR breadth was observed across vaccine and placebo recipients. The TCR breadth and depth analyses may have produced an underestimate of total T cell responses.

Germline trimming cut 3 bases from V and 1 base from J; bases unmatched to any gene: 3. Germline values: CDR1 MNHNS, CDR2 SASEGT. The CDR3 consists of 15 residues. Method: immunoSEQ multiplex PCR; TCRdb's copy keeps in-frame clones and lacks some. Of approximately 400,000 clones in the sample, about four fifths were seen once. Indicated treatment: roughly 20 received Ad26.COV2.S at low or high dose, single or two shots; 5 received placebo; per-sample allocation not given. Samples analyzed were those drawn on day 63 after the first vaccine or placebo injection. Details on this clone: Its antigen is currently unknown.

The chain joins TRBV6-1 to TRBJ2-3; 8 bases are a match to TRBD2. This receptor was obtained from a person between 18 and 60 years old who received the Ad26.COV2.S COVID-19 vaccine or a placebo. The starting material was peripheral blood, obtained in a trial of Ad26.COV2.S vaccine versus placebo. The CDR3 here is CASSESLAGTDTQYF. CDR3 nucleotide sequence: TGTGCCAGCAGTGAGTCACTAGCGGGCACAGATACGCAGTATTTT.